This T cell receptor (beta chain) derives from a study of T cell responses to AZD1222 COVID-19 vaccine. Study outcomes and limitations: Seropositive AZD1222 recipients at baseline numbered only five or six. Elevations in Spike-specific TCR breadth and depth followed administration of two AZD1222 doses. Repertoires in all cases were sampled only once the peak T cell response had passed.

Looked up from germline, CDR1 is MDHEN and CDR2 is SYDVKM. Trimming at V came to 4 bases and at J to 3 bases, leaving 7 bases not matched to a gene. This CDR3 is 15 amino acids long. Sequencing used immunoSEQ multiplex PCR; TCRdb keeps in-frame clones, though not all of them. The top ten clones hold around 7.1% of a sample with around 84,000 clones, just over 90% of them seen once. Details on this clone: Its target is not known.

The TCR originated in an adult in good health. The chain joins TRBV28 to TRBJ2-7; 9 positions match TRBD2. The sequencing used peripheral blood, collected on day 0 of MenACWY control vaccination. CDR3 sequence reads: CASSSSSGARYEQYF. CDR3 nucleotide sequence: TGTGCCAGCAGTTCGTCTAGCGGGGCCCGCTACGAGCAGTACTTC. The entire variable domain, with the rest obtained from reference TRBV28 and TRBJ2-7, is as follows: DVKVTQSSRYLVKRTGEKVFLECVQDMDHENMFWYRQDPGLGLRLIYFSYDVKMKEKGDIPEGYSVSREKKERFSLILESASTNQTSMYLCASSSSSGARYEQYFGPGTRLTVT.